A single T cell receptor beta chain is shown here with its context. Its antigen is unidentified. Ophthalmopathy in the donors was of moderate-to-severe activity, with CAS ≥3, NOSPECS ≥4 and duration under 3 months. Other autoimmune disease, uncontrolled infection, pregnancy and lactation led to exclusion. This entry belongs to a study of Graves' ophthalmopathy and Graves' hyperthyroidism. Study as a whole: Upon initial diagnosis and before any treatment, peripheral blood was collected.

The CDR3 is 15 amino acids. Germline values: CDR1 SGHTA, CDR2 FQGNSA. V lost 3 bases, J lost 4 bases, and 4 bases stayed unmatched. RNA transcripts provided the template for amplifying TCR beta CDR3 regions. A first-round RT-PCR used HTBI primers, followed by a second-round multiplex PCR. A single record per CDR3 protein comes from TCRdb applying MiXCR to the multiplex PCR reads. The sample includes over 150,000 distinct CDR3 sequences, roughly 37% seen only once; the top ten take 5.8%. Broader study findings: Blood contained most expanded thyroid clonotypes exceeding 0.001 frequency.

Sequencing was carried out using peripheral blood. The receptor comes from a woman aged 35 to 49 with Graves' ophthalmopathy. The gene calls are TRBV7-2 and TRBJ2-7; 12 nucleotides line up with TRBD1. CDR3 region: CASSFGTGGEYEQYF. The CDR3 coding sequence is TGTGCCAGCAGCTTTGGGACAGGGGGCGAGTACGAGCAGTACTTC.